This T cell receptor (beta chain) was profiled in a study of T cell responses to AZD1222 COVID-19 vaccine. Sequencing was performed with immunoSEQ multiplex PCR; in TCRdb, only in-frame clones are kept and a portion is missing. This table has about 78,000 clones, 75% to 90% appearing once. The CDR3 length is 14 residues. V was pared by 0 bases and J by 4 bases, with 10 bases between. Germline-derived CDR1 and CDR2 are SGHRS and YFSETQ. Study-wide findings and caveats: After the peak T cell response, and only then, were repertoires sampled.

A word on this clone: Antigen specificity is unknown.

The sequences come from peripheral blood, collected on day 0 of AZD1222 vaccination. The sequence was obtained from an adult in good health. The chain combines TRBV5-1 with TRBJ1-2; no clear D. This CDR3 reads CASSLDSSGYGYTF. The DNA for the CDR3 is TGCGCCAGCAGCTTGGACTCGTCGGGCTATGGCTACACCTTC.